This T cell receptor (beta chain) came from a study of T-cell memory formation after mild COVID-19. Looking at the study overall: The study found TCR clusters largely donor specific. Findings of the study overall: Most CD4+ clones that shrank were in CM and EM, while CD8+ ones turned up in EMRA. Researchers found some responding clones in pre-infection memory, a sign that cross-reactive memory joined.

The CDR3 has 15 amino acids. The V gene lost 0 bases and the J gene lost 2 bases, with 10 bases spanning the gap. Per the germline V gene, CDR1 is LNHNV and CDR2 is YYDKDF (reference sequence). Libraries for TCRalpha and TCRbeta carried sample barcodes and unique molecular identifiers via 5'RACE. Each CDR3 protein gets one entry after TCRdb re-called the 5' RACE reads with MiXCR. The sample has about 430,000 distinct CDR3 sequences, around 24% seen once. This clonotype has ten or more counts. Its cognate antigen is unknown. Material for sequencing was PBMCs or a T cell subset sorted from them (not recorded which). V gene TRBV15 combines with J gene TRBJ2-5; D is ambiguous. The receptor comes from an adult woman who had mild COVID-19 (a few samples of this study predate the infection). Cell type and time point are not known. The CDR3 here is CATSRDPGPQETQYF. CDR3 sequence (DNA): TGTGCCACCAGCAGAGATCCCGGTCCTCAAGAGACCCAGTACTTC.